This record concerns one T cell receptor beta chain sequence. Its antigen is currently unknown. TCR alpha and TCR beta cDNA libraries with sample barcodes and UMIs came from 5'RACE using constant-segment primers. TCRdb reprocessed the 5' RACE reads via MiXCR and lists one record per CDR3 protein. The table has 130,000 to 150,000 distinct CDR3 sequences, about 19% seen once. The sample originates from a study of T-cell memory formation after mild COVID-19. Study information: TCR clustering was largely donor specific. Study-level results: Clones that contracted from day 15 to 85 had balanced CD4/CD8; later expanders were CD4+ biased. Cross-reactive memory seemingly joined, as some responding clones were found in pre-infection memory.

The source of this sequence is an adult woman who had mild COVID-19 (a few samples of this study predate the infection). Cell type and time point are not known. The sample taken for sequencing was PBMCs or a T cell subset sorted from them (not recorded which).

The CDR3 coding sequence is TGTGCCAGCAGCCTTCGACGGAATCTGAGGGATGAGCAGTTCTTC. It codes for CASSLRRNLRDEQFF. The J gene is TRBJ2-1, the V gene TRBV7-6, with a possible D match to TRBD2 (5 bases). The CDR3 runs to 15 residues. Germline assignment: CDR1 SGHVS and CDR2 FNYEAQ. Trimming took 5 bases from V and 8 from J, leaving 19 bases between them.